These 19 T cell receptor beta chains were sequenced from one sample in a study of T cell repertoires in cytomegalovirus infection. TCRdb used MiXCR to reprocess the reads, holding one entry per CDR3 protein. The repertoire holds about 450,000 distinct CDR3 sequences, with roughly 30% as singletons. Material for sequencing was PBMCs. These receptor sequences come from a human donor in good health (CMV status not recorded). Some clones in this sample may be carry-over from other donors' samples.

The gene calls are TRBV14 and TRBJ2-5; perhaps D is TRBD1 or TRBD2 (5 bases each). The CDR3 spans 12 residues. Germline CDR1 SGHDN, CDR2 FVKESK. V was cut by 8 bases and J by 9 bases, with 16 bases left in between. CDR3 in DNA: TGTGCCAGCCGAAAGAGTATGGGGGCCCAGTACTTC. Its protein product is CASRKSMGAQYF. The full variable domain, completed using reference TRBV14 and TRBJ2-5, is EAGVTQFPSHSVIEKGQTVTLRCDPISGHDNLYWYRRVMGKEIKFLLHFVKESKQDESGMPNNRFLAERTGGTYSTLKVQPAELEDSGVYFCASRKSMGAQYFGPGTRLLVL.

The rearrangement joins TRBV27 to TRBJ1-1; D is perhaps TRBD1 (5 bases). There are 15 residues in the CDR3. The V end was cut by 6 bases, the J end by 5 bases, with 19 bases between. Germline CDR1 is MNHEY and CDR2 is SMNVEV (reference sequence). The CDR3 nucleotides are TGTGCCAGCAGCGACACCCTGAGGGGTTTGACTGAAGCTTTCTTT. Protein product: CASSDTLRGLTEAFF.

The CDR3: CASSLVQGADTQYF. CDR3 nucleotides: TGTGCCAGCAGCTTAGTGCAGGGAGCAGATACGCAGTATTTT. This sequence joins TRBV7-9 and TRBJ2-3; tentatively, D is TRBD1 or TRBD2 (5 bases each). The CDR3 sequence is 14 residues long. Germline CDR1 SEHNR, CDR2 FQNEAQ (reference sequence). V gave up 1 base and J gave up 4 bases, with 9 bases separating them. Complete variable domain (other parts from reference TRBV7-9 and TRBJ2-3): DTGVSQNPRHKITKRGQNVTFRCDPISEHNRLYWYRQTLGQGPEFLTYFQNEAQLEKSRLLSDRFSAERPKGSFSTLEIQRTEQGDSAMYLCASSLVQGADTQYFGPGTRLTVL.

This clonotype was seen a few times. The chain recombines TRBV6-5 with TRBJ2-1; weak D call: TRBD1 (5 bases). Per germline, CDR1 MNHEY and CDR2 SVGAGI. This CDR3 is 12 amino acids long. Trimming stripped 6 bases from V and 8 bases from J, with 11 bases between. The CDR3 spells CASRGRSYEQFF. CDR3 coding DNA: TGTGCCAGCAGGGGGCGATCTTATGAGCAGTTCTTC.

This clonotype occurred a few times. The chain links TRBV12-3 or TRBV12-4 to TRBJ2-5; 8 positions match TRBD1. J was trimmed by 5 bases and V by 5 bases; bases with no gene match: 7. The length of the CDR3 is 14 residues. DNA of the CDR3: TGTGCCAGCAGTCGGACAGGGTCCTGGGAGACCCAGTACTTC. It codes for CASSRTGSWETQYF.

The chain combines TRBV6-1 with TRBJ2-5; D is uncertain. This CDR3 spans 13 amino acids. Germline CDR1 reads MNHNS; CDR2 reads SASEGT. Trimming removed 10 bases at V and 4 bases at J, with 16 bases between. The CDR3 here is CATRASERETQYF. The CDR3 nucleotides are TGTGCCACCCGAGCCTCGGAGCGAGAGACCCAGTACTTC.

This clonotype appeared a few times. V usage is TRBV6-1 and J usage is TRBJ2-1; 11 nucleotides agree with TRBD2. There are 15 residues in the CDR3. The germline gives CDR1 MNHNS, CDR2 SASEGT. V lost 6 bases to trimming and J lost 2 bases; unmatched junction nucleotides: 3. The CDR3 bases are TGTGCCAGCAGAACTAGCGGGGGCCCCTACAATGAGCAGTTCTTC. As protein: CASRTSGGPYNEQFF.

Ten or more counts support this clonotype. The rearrangement joins TRBV12-3 or TRBV12-4 to TRBJ2-3; no clear D gene. The CDR3 extends over 15 amino acids. Trimming shortened V by 7 bases and J by 2 bases, and 16 bases separated the two germline ends. The CDR3, as DNA: TGTGCCAGCACCAAAAGGGCACTAAACACAGATACGCAGTATTTT. This translates into CASTKRALNTDTQYF.

This clonotype was seen ten or more times. The V gene is TRBV12-3 or TRBV12-4, the J gene TRBJ1-2; TRBD1 is a possible D gene (6 bases). CDR3 length: 13 amino acids. V was trimmed by 7 bases and J by 0 bases, leaving 9 bases between them. CDR3 sequence reads: CASTGTPNYGYTF. The CDR3 DNA is TGTGCCAGCACAGGGACACCTAACTATGGCTACACCTTC.

V gene TRBV12-3 or TRBV12-4 combines with J gene TRBJ1-5; D is unclear. This CDR3 spans 16 amino acids. Trimming took off 3 bases at V and 0 bases at J, with 12 bases between the two ends. The CDR3 sequence: CASSLTMEYSNQPQHF. CDR3 nucleotides: TGTGCCAGCAGTTTGACCATGGAGTATAGCAATCAGCCCCAGCATTTT.

This clonotype was detected only a few times. The rearrangement joins TRBV11-2 to TRBJ2-4; maybe TRBD1 (5 bases). The germline CDR1 and CDR2 sequences are SGHAT and FQNNGV. This CDR3 region has 14 residues. V lost 1 base and J 8 bases, leaving 12 bases between the germline ends. For the CDR3, the DNA is TGTGCCAGCAGCTTAGGTGTGCAGGGCGACATTCAGTACTTC. Protein product: CASSLGVQGDIQYF.

This clonotype was seen only a few times. The gene calls are TRBV24-1 and TRBJ2-6; weak D call: TRBD2 (5 bases). CDR1 is KGHDR and CDR2 is SFDVKD in the germline V gene. The CDR3 contains 14 residues. V lost 5 bases and J lost 3, with 7 bases in between. The CDR3 DNA reads TGTGCCACCAGTGGTCGGGATGGGGCCAACGTCCTGACTTTC. Its protein is CATSGRDGANVLTF.

This rearrangement joins TRBV19 to TRBJ2-5; 8 positions agree with TRBD1. The CDR3 length is 15 residues. The germline V gene has CDR1 LNHDA and CDR2 SQIVND (reference sequence). V shed 4 bases and J 5 bases; nucleotides not matched to a gene: 9. The CDR3 is CASSTLGQGGETQYF. For the CDR3, the DNA is TGTGCCAGTAGTACTCTCGGACAGGGTGGTGAGACCCAGTACTTC.

This clonotype appeared a few times. J is TRBJ2-3 and V is TRBV24-1; weak D call: TRBD2 (6 bases). Germline CDR1 KGHDR, CDR2 SFDVKD. CDR3 length equals 15 residues. V lost 0 bases and J lost 3, with 9 bases in between. DNA of the CDR3: TGTGCCACCAGTGATTTGAAGGGGAGGACAGATACGCAGTATTTT. This codes for CATSDLKGRTDTQYF.

The chain combines TRBV19 with TRBJ1-5; 7 bases agree with TRBD1. Germline loops: CDR1 LNHDA, CDR2 SQIVND (reference sequence). V lost 4 bases, J lost 3 bases, and 9 bases stayed unmatched. The CDR3 spans 16 residues. The DNA of the CDR3 is TGTGCCAGTAGTAGGGCCTGGACAGGACTCAATCAGCCCCAGCATTTT. The encoded protein is CASSRAWTGLNQPQHF.

As to this clonotype: One end of the junction fails to match germline, which may point to a read error. This sequence joins TRBV11-3 and TRBJ2-3, with a weak D call TRBD2 (5 bases). The germline V gene has CDR1 SGHNT and CDR2 YENEEA. CDR3 length: 13 residues. For the CDR3, the DNA is TGTGCCGGCAGCTTAGGAGCGGTGGGGTTGCAGTATTTT. Translating gives CAGSLGAVGLQYF.

On this clonotype: Sequence at one end of the junction differs from germline and may be a read error. The V call is TRBV12-3 or TRBV12-4, the J call TRBJ1-2, with D perhaps matching TRBD1 (5 bases). The CDR3 loop spans 16 amino acids. The chain's CDR3 is CACDGDPKTRVDGYPF. For the CDR3, the DNA is TGTGCCTGTGACGGGGACCCAAAAACAAGGGTCGATGGCTACCCCTTC.

Comments on this clonotype: The junction departs from germline at one end; a sequencing error may be responsible. The chain uses TRBV30 and TRBJ1-6; 10 nucleotides agree with TRBD1. Germline-derived CDR1 and CDR2 are GTSNPN and SVGIG (reference sequence). The CDR3 is 15 amino acids. CDR3 DNA: TGTGCCTGGAGTGCTGGGACAGGGGAGAATTCATCCCTCCACTTT. It specifies CAWSAGTGENSSLHF.

The rearrangement uses TRBV7-8 and TRBJ2-2; D perhaps matches TRBD2 (6 bases). CDR1 and CDR2 from the germline V gene are SGHVS and FQNEAQ. Trimming removed 8 bases at V and 2 bases at J, with 15 bases between. This CDR3 region has 15 residues. In DNA, the CDR3 is TGTGCCAGCCGCCTCGGGACTTATAACACCGGGGAGCTGTTTTTT. Translated: CASRLGTYNTGELFF. Combining the CDR3 with reference TRBV7-8 and TRBJ2-2 gives the whole variable domain GAGVSQSPRYKVAKRGQDVALRCDPISGHVSLFWYQQALGQGPEFLTYFQNEAQLDKSGLPSDRFFAERPEGSVSTLKIQRTQQEDSAVYLCASRLGTYNTGELFFGEGSRLTVL.